This section outlines one TCR beta chain sequence together with its context. Its antigen is currently unknown. Here the CDR3 omits its conserved ending phenylalanine or tryptophan, so a read error is the likely source. The sample originates from a study of T cell repertoires in cytomegalovirus infection. MiXCR was run by TCRdb on the reads, yielding one entry per CDR3 protein. The sample records around 450,000 distinct CDR3 sequences, 25% to 40% being singletons. Study outcomes and limitations: The ex vivo response was dominated by HLA-C-restricted CMV-specific TCR beta clonotypes.

Germline V gene data show CDR1 as MGHRA and CDR2 as YSYEKL. V lost 5 bases to trimming and J lost 7 bases, with 15 bases between them. The CDR3 contains 15 residues. This sequence originates from a human donor in good health (CMV status not recorded). Some clones in this sample may be carry-over from other donors' samples. Sequenced material: PBMCs. The chain joins TRBV4-1 to TRBJ1-6; D ambiguous. CDR3 protein: CASSCTGERNSPLHV. The CDR3 bases are TGCGCCAGCAGCTGCACCGGAGAGCGCAATTCACCCCTCCACGTT.